Following are 30 T cell receptor beta chains from one sample sequenced in a study of regulatory T cells in long-lasting Graves disease. Arm-PCR with iRepertoire HTBI primers amplified the CDR3 regions for these TCR beta libraries. TCRdb redid the calling of the multiplex PCR reads with MiXCR, one entry per CDR3 protein. The sample records 390,000 or so distinct CDR3 sequences, roughly 10% being singletons. The time point was: newly diagnosed GD, antithyroid drugs for less than 3 months. RNA isolated from PBMCs was used to make the TCR library. The sample also formed part of further work on T cells in Graves' hyperthyroidism and ophthalmopathy.

The specimen comprised peripheral blood mononuclear cells (PBMCs), sampled at new diagnosis, from a patient treated with antithyroid drugs. The receptors were sampled from a woman aged 18-29 years with Graves disease.

Details on this clonotype: A read error may explain this, as a much larger clone is one base away. This sequence joins TRBV29-1 and TRBJ2-4, with TRBD2 matching over 10 bases. The CDR3 totals 21 residues. Germline assignment: CDR1 SQVTM and CDR2 ANQGSEA. The CDR3 spells CSVEKEASGSYESGAQNIQYF. The CDR3 bases are TGCAGCGTTGAAAAGGAGGCTAGCGGGAGCTACGAATCTGGAGCCCAAAACATTCAGTACTTC.

This clonotype was picked up many times. The V and J genes are TRBV2 and TRBJ2-7, with 10 bases matching TRBD2. Germline lookup yields CDR1 SNHLY and CDR2 FYNNEI. After removal of 8 bases from V and 6 bases from J, the junction contained 10 bases not matched to a gene. The CDR3 is 14 amino acids. CDR3 sequence reads: CASLASGRTGEQYF. The DNA of the CDR3 is TGTGCCAGCCTAGCTAGCGGGAGAACGGGCGAGCAGTACTTC.

This clonotype was observed many times. The V and J genes are TRBV9 and TRBJ1-2; D is unresolved. This CDR3 contains 16 residues. Per germline, CDR1 SGDLS and CDR2 YYNGEE. With 0 bases removed from V and 7 bases from J, the gap between germline ends came to 19 bases. This CDR3 reads CASSVVSGGSPFGYTF. CDR3 nucleotide sequence: TGTGCCAGCAGCGTAGTCTCCGGAGGCAGCCCTTTTGGCTACACCTTC.

Only a few counts were recorded for this clonotype. A read error may be the cause here, since a much bigger clone is one base away. J is TRBJ2-5 and V is TRBV20-1, with unresolved D. V was cut by 0 bases and J by 7 bases, with 18 bases left in between. The germline V gene encodes CDR1 DFQATT and CDR2 SNEGSKA (reference sequence). The CDR3 covers 15 residues. Here the CDR3 reads CSARDFVSGGWTQYF. The CDR3, as DNA: TGCAGTGCTAGAGATTTTGTGTCCGGCGGATGGACCCAGTACTTC.

CDR3 region: CASSQDNRVDTIYF. CDR3 in DNA: TGCGCCAGCAGCCAAGATAACCGGGTGGACACCATATATTTT. The rearrangement uses TRBV4-3 and TRBJ1-3; D gene unclear. This CDR3 has 14 residues. Germline V gene sequence: CDR1 LGHNA, CDR2 YSLEER. V was pared by 0 bases and J by 8 bases, with 11 bases between.

There are a few counts of this clonotype. The chain carries TRBV4-1 and TRBJ1-1; D unclear. The CDR3 has 17 residues. Looked up from germline, CDR1 is MGHRA and CDR2 is YSYEKL. Trimming pared 1 base from V and 1 base from J, leaving 16 bases between. The CDR3 sequence: CASSQVMLMLKNTEAFF. Written as DNA, the CDR3 is TGCGCCAGCAGCCAAGTAATGTTGATGCTAAAGAACACTGAAGCTTTCTTT.

The chain employs TRBV4-3 and TRBJ2-3; 10 bases agree with TRBD2. Germline trimming cut 0 bases from V and 0 bases from J; bases unmatched to any gene: 12. The CDR3 is 20 amino acids. In germline, CDR1 is LGHNA, CDR2 YSLEER. As DNA, the CDR3 is TGCGCCAGCAGCCAAGAACTAGCGGGGCCGGTAACAGATAGCACAGATACGCAGTATTTT. Translated: CASSQELAGPVTDSTDTQYF.

This clonotype was counted ten times or more. This sequence joins TRBV7-8 and TRBJ2-3, with 7 bases matching TRBD1. This CDR3 region has 13 residues. Germline loops: CDR1 SGHVS, CDR2 FQNEAQ. In nucleotides, the CDR3 is TGTGCGTCGGCGGCAGGGGGTACAGATACGCAGTATTTT. Protein: CASAAGGTDTQYF.

CDR3 amino acids: CASSPPRGAPGGYTF. The CDR3 coding sequence is TGTGCCAGCAGTCCCCCGAGGGGGGCCCCCGGGGGCTACACCTTC. V gene TRBV6-1 combines with J gene TRBJ1-2; D might be TRBD1 (6 bases). Germline CDR1 is MNHNS and CDR2 is SASEGT. CDR3 length: 15 amino acids. V lost 5 bases and J lost 8, with 21 bases in between.

Ten or more counts support this clonotype. The V gene is TRBV30, the J gene TRBJ1-4; D ambiguous. CDR1 is GTSNPN, CDR2 SVGIG, per germline (reference sequence). This CDR3 has 14 residues. V was shortened by 4 bases and J by 2 bases, with 11 bases between the two germline ends. The CDR3 bases are TGTGCCTGGAATTTAGGGTCGACTAATGAAAAACTGTTTTTT. Translation: CAWNLGSTNEKLFF.

This clonotype was seen repeatedly, ten times or more. The chain combines TRBV6-1 with TRBJ1-5; possibly TRBD1 for D (6 bases). Germline CDR1 MNHNS, CDR2 SASEGT. The CDR3 is 15 residues long. Trimming removed 1 base at V and 7 bases at J, with 14 bases between. As DNA, the CDR3 is TGTGCCAGCAGTGAAGGGGCAGCGAGGGGGCAGCCCCAGCATTTT. Residues: CASSEGAARGQPQHF.

This clonotype occurred many times. The chain carries TRBV20-1 and TRBJ2-1; a possible D gene is TRBD2 (7 bases). CDR1 is DFQATT and CDR2 is SNEGSKA in the germline V gene (reference sequence). V was pared by 6 bases and J by 5 bases, with 17 bases between. The CDR3 extends over 14 amino acids. The CDR3 region is CSATDGGPDNEQFF. The DNA for the CDR3 is TGCAGTGCAACAGACGGGGGGCCAGACAATGAGCAGTTCTTC.

Ten or more counts support this clonotype. The chain joins TRBV11-2 to TRBJ1-3; no definite D call. Trimming removed 2 bases at V and 0 bases at J, with 8 bases between. Germline lookup yields CDR1 SGHAT and CDR2 FQNNGV. CDR3 length: 15 residues. The CDR3 loop reads CASSLRGSSGNTIYF. The CDR3 DNA is TGTGCCAGCAGCTTACGAGGAAGCTCTGGAAACACCATATATTTT.

This clonotype showed up just a few times. The rearrangement joins TRBV19 to TRBJ2-5; 15 nucleotides agree with TRBD2. In germline, CDR1 is LNHDA, CDR2 SQIVND (reference sequence). The junction had 11 bases not matched to a gene; V was cut back by 6 bases and J by 3 bases. This CDR3 contains 18 residues. The CDR3 nucleotides read TGTGCCAGTAGCCCTGGACTAGCGGGAGGGCAAAAGGAAGAGACCCAGTACTTC. Protein product: CASSPGLAGGQKEETQYF.

The gene calls are TRBV14 and TRBJ2-1, with 13 positions matching TRBD2. The germline V gene has CDR1 SGHDN and CDR2 FVKESK. The V and J ends lost 3 bases and 8 bases, in that order; junction bases with no gene match: 7. CDR3 length: 16 amino acids. The CDR3 nucleotides read TGTGCCAGCAGCCATCTGACTAGCGGGAGGTTCTATGAGCAGTTCTTC. Translating it yields CASSHLTSGRFYEQFF.

This sequence joins TRBV7-9 and TRBJ2-1; the D gene is possibly TRBD2 (6 bases). Trimming pared 1 base from V and 9 bases from J, leaving 10 bases between. This CDR3 has 13 amino acids. CDR1 is SEHNR and CDR2 is FQNEAQ in the germline V gene (reference sequence). CDR3 in amino acids: CASSLEAGSEQFF. The DNA of the CDR3 is TGTGCCAGCAGCTTAGAGGCGGGGAGTGAGCAGTTCTTC.

This clonotype was observed a few times. This sequence joins TRBV7-9 and TRBJ2-1, with 12 bases that match TRBD2. The CDR3 has 16 residues. V was pared by 5 bases and J by 5 bases, with 7 bases of the junction left unmatched. Germline V gene sequence: CDR1 SEHNR, CDR2 FQNEAQ (reference sequence). In DNA, the CDR3 is TGTGCCAGCAGCCCGACTAGCGGGAGAGCCAACAATGAGCAGTTCTTC. Translation gives CASSPTSGRANNEQFF.

The rearrangement uses TRBV2 and TRBJ2-7; D may be TRBD2 (6 bases). The CDR3 contains 14 residues. The V gene lost 6 bases and the J gene lost 5 bases, with 17 bases spanning the gap. Germline V gene data show CDR1 as SNHLY and CDR2 as FYNNEI. This CDR3 is CASRRQAGSNEQYF. The CDR3, as DNA: TGTGCCAGCAGGCGCCAGGCGGGAAGCAACGAGCAGTACTTC.

This clonotype was picked up many times. The V call is TRBV7-2, the J call TRBJ2-1; no clear D. The CDR3 totals 15 residues. V was clipped by 1 base and J by 2 bases, with 9 bases between them. Germline CDR1 SGHTA, CDR2 FQGNSA. Here the CDR3 DNA reads TGTGCCAGCAGCTTAGGCCACGGCACCTACAATGAGCAGTTCTTC. Its translation is CASSLGHGTYNEQFF.

This clonotype was seen repeatedly, ten times or more. The rearrangement links TRBV3-1 to TRBJ1-4; TRBD1 aligns across 10 bases. The V gene's germline CDR1 is LGHDT and CDR2 YNNKEL (reference sequence). The CDR3 has 18 residues. V lost 0 bases to trimming and J lost 4 bases; unmatched junction nucleotides: 8. The CDR3 sequence: CASSQDEIGDRGNEKLFF. In DNA form, the CDR3 reads TGTGCCAGCAGCCAAGACGAAATTGGGGACAGGGGTAATGAAAAACTGTTTTTT.

This rearrangement joins TRBV7-3 to TRBJ2-2; D uncertain. The germline CDR1 and CDR2 sequences are SGHTA and FQGTGA. The CDR3 covers 18 residues. Deletions cut 2 bases from V and 5 bases from J, with 21 bases between. The CDR3 protein is CASSLPPWGRAGTGELFF. CDR3 sequence (DNA): TGTGCCAGCAGCTTACCCCCATGGGGTAGGGCTGGGACCGGGGAGCTGTTTTTT.

This clonotype was seen a handful of times. In DNA form, the CDR3 reads TGTGCCAGCAGCCAAGAAGTAGTAGCGGGAGAGGGGGAGACCCAGTACTTC. Translating it yields CASSQEVVAGEGETQYF. The gene calls are TRBV3-2 and TRBJ2-5; the table names TRBD2, a call not compared with the DNA. TRBV3-2 is noted as a pseudogene. The CDR3 covers 17 residues.

V is TRBV6-1 and J is TRBJ2-1, with 8 bases lining up with TRBD2. V was clipped by 6 bases and J by 7 bases; unmatched bases: 11. Germline V gene sequence: CDR1 MNHNS, CDR2 SASEGT. There are 15 residues in the CDR3. For the CDR3, the DNA is TGTGCCAGCAGCCGGGGGGGGGGACTTACGAATGAGCAGTTCTTC. Encoded protein: CASSRGGGLTNEQFF.

This clonotype has a count of ten or more. V gene TRBV20-1 combines with J gene TRBJ1-1; D not resolved. Trimming left V 3 bases short and J 1 base short, with 6 bases between. Germline CDR1 and CDR2: DFQATT and SNEGSKA (reference sequence). The CDR3 runs 12 residues. CDR3 protein: CSASVGNTEAFF. For the CDR3, the DNA is TGCAGTGCTAGTGTGGGGAACACTGAAGCTTTCTTT.

The rearrangement uses TRBV15 and TRBJ2-6; a possible D gene is TRBD1 (6 bases). CDR3 length: 16 amino acids. The germline gives CDR1 LNHNV, CDR2 YYDKDF (reference sequence). Trimming took 4 bases from V and 4 from J, leaving 14 bases between them. CDR3: CATSISTGTGANVLTF. The CDR3, as DNA: TGTGCCACCAGCATCTCCACAGGGACCGGGGCCAACGTCCTGACTTTC.

This clonotype was seen repeatedly, ten times or more. This sequence joins TRBV7-2 and TRBJ2-1; TRBD1 aligns across 7 bases. Germline-derived CDR1 and CDR2 are SGHTA and FQGNSA. J lost 2 bases, V lost 5 bases, and 12 bases had no gene match. The CDR3 is made up of 17 amino acids. The CDR3 loop reads CASSRSPGTVTYNEQFF. The CDR3, as DNA: TGTGCCAGCAGCCGCAGTCCCGGGACAGTGACCTACAATGAGCAGTTCTTC.

The chain combines TRBV5-8 with TRBJ2-5; D may be TRBD1 (6 bases). The CDR3 totals 16 residues. Looked up from germline, CDR1 is SGHTS and CDR2 is YDEGEE. V was shortened by 2 bases and J by 7 bases, with 21 bases between the two germline ends. The chain's CDR3 is CASSFKNRVMTLTQYF. The CDR3 DNA is TGTGCCAGCAGCTTTAAAAACAGGGTTATGACTCTGACCCAGTACTTC.

This clonotype showed up many times. The chain couples TRBV3-1 to TRBJ2-7; tentatively, D is TRBD1 (5 bases). This CDR3 spans 14 amino acids. Trimming shortened V by 4 bases and J by 2 bases, and 12 bases separated the two germline ends. Germline CDR1 reads LGHDT; CDR2 reads YNNKEL (reference sequence). The CDR3 sequence is CASSPDGQAYEQYF. The CDR3 region has the DNA TGTGCCAGCAGCCCGGACGGACAAGCCTACGAGCAGTACTTC.

This clonotype was counted ten times or more. The rearrangement links TRBV3-1 to TRBJ2-1; TRBD2 might be the D (5 bases). The germline V and J ends were trimmed by 4 bases and 0 bases, with 16 bases remaining between them. Germline V gene lookup returns CDR1 LGHDT and CDR2 YNNKEL (reference sequence). The CDR3 is 17 amino acids. The CDR3 nucleotides read TGTGCCAGCAGCCCAGATTGGAGGACCCGCTCCTACAATGAGCAGTTCTTC. Translated: CASSPDWRTRSYNEQFF.

V is TRBV12-3 or TRBV12-4 and J is TRBJ1-6, with no clear D. Trimming took 7 bases from V and 0 from J, leaving 10 bases between them. The CDR3 totals 15 residues. The CDR3: CASNTESSYNSPLHF. CDR3 bases: TGTGCCAGCAATACAGAGAGCTCCTATAATTCACCCCTCCACTTT.